The next 26 T cell receptor beta chains were all read from a single sample in a study of cytomegalovirus exposure and HLA in healthy donors (TCRdb year 2017). Library creation used the immunoSEQ multiplex PCR assay. The multiplex PCR relied on a mix of 60 forward primers for TCR Vbeta segments and 13 reverse primers for TCR Jbeta segments. TCRdb's version of the immuneACCESS table is confined to in-frame rearrangements and falls short of the full clone set. An unresolved V gene accounts for under half of the shortfall where checked; the remainder is of unknown origin. Recorded for this sample are 130,000 to 150,000 clones; around 84% of them occurred a single time. The top ten hold less than 2.5% of the sample. Sequences were obtained from PBMCs. These receptors were collected from a boy aged 2 to 10 in good health and CMV-seronegative.

The chain is built from TRBV9 and TRBJ1-2; possibly TRBD1 for D (5 bases). Between the trimmed V and J ends, which lost 0 bases and 6 bases, there was a span of 21 bases. The V gene's germline CDR1 is SGDLS and CDR2 YYNGEE. The CDR3 consists of 17 residues. CDR3 DNA sequence: TGTGCCAGCAGCGTAGATAAAGACAAGGGGTTTAAGGATGGCTACACCTTC. Protein product: CASSVDKDKGFKDGYTF.

In its sample, this clone was seen a few times. The rearrangement links TRBV27 to TRBJ2-7; D uncertain. The CDR3 sequence is 16 residues long. CDR1 MNHEY and CDR2 SMNVEV come from the germline V gene (reference sequence). V was trimmed by 3 bases and J by 4 bases, leaving 19 bases between them. As DNA, the CDR3 is TGTGCCAGCAGTTTCGCCCCGCCGGCTAGTGGGTACGAGCAGTACTTC. Residues: CASSFAPPASGYEQYF.

This chain links TRBV7-9 with TRBJ2-7; the D gene is possibly TRBD1 (6 bases). CDR1 is SEHNR and CDR2 is FQNEAQ in the germline V gene (reference sequence). The CDR3 is made up of 15 amino acids. Trimming removed 5 bases at V and 1 base at J, with 15 bases between. The CDR3 DNA follows: TGTGCCAGCAGCCAAACCGGACAGATGTCCTACGAGCAGTACTTC. Encoded protein: CASSQTGQMSYEQYF.

The genes are TRBV25-1 and TRBJ1-6; maybe TRBD1 (6 bases). Germline V gives CDR1 MGHDK, CDR2 SYGVNS. Trimming pared 3 bases from V and 7 bases from J, leaving 10 bases between. This CDR3 comprises 14 residues. CDR3 nucleotides: TGTGCCAGCAGTGACCCAGGGGCGAATTCACCCCTCCACTTT. Its protein is CASSDPGANSPLHF.

This clone occurred a few times. The chain couples TRBV6-1 to TRBJ1-5; TRBD1 matches 9 bases. V dropped 3 bases and J dropped 6; count of bases not matched to a gene: 6. Germline values: CDR1 MNHNS, CDR2 SASEGT. There are 15 residues in the CDR3. CDR3 bases: TGTGCCAGCAGTGAGGGAACAGGGGGCAGTCAGCCCCAGCATTTT. It is translated as CASSEGTGGSQPQHF.

This rearrangement joins TRBV7-2 to TRBJ2-7; 7 bases match TRBD1. Germline trimming cut 5 bases from V and 3 bases from J; bases unmatched to any gene: 7. The CDR3 length is 14 residues. Germline V CDR1 and CDR2: SGHTA, FQGNSA. Here the CDR3 DNA reads TGTGCCAGCAGCGATAGACAGGGAGTCTACGAGCAGTACTTC. Its translation is CASSDRQGVYEQYF.

In this sample, this clone turned up a few times. The chain employs TRBV28 and TRBJ2-7; D might be TRBD2 (7 bases). V was shortened by 7 bases and J by 1 base, with 26 bases between the two germline ends. CDR3 size: 18 residues. Germline values: CDR1 MDHEN, CDR2 SYDVKM. This CDR3 reads CASIKGGGRDSSSYEQYF. DNA of the CDR3: TGTGCCAGCATCAAAGGGGGGGGCCGGGACTCAAGTTCCTACGAGCAGTACTTC.

The chain is built from TRBV2 and TRBJ2-1; TRBD2 might be the D (5 bases). V shed 7 bases and J shed 3 bases, with 10 bases lying between them. CDR3 size: 13 residues. From germline, CDR1 is SNHLY and CDR2 FYNNEI. The CDR3 reads CASTRRGYNEQFF. CDR3 DNA: TGTGCCAGCACTCGCCGGGGCTACAATGAGCAGTTCTTC.

The rearrangement uses TRBV27 and TRBJ2-3, with a weak D call TRBD2 (6 bases). The germline gives CDR1 MNHEY, CDR2 SMNVEV (reference sequence). Trimming removed 2 bases at V and 1 base at J, with 13 bases between. The CDR3 has 16 amino acids. The CDR3 DNA follows: TGTGCCAGCAGTTTAGGGTCGGGCGGGGGCACAGATACGCAGTATTTT. It codes for CASSLGSGGGTDTQYF.

The chain links TRBV7-9 to TRBJ1-4, with D perhaps TRBD1 (5 bases). This CDR3 is 14 amino acids long. Germline CDR1 reads SEHNR; CDR2 reads FQNEAQ (reference sequence). Trimming removed 8 bases at V and 7 bases at J, with 17 bases between. The CDR3: CASGTTLGGEKLFF. The CDR3 nucleotides are TGTGCCAGCGGAACCACGTTGGGGGGTGAAAAACTGTTTTTT.

The chain employs TRBV7-8 and TRBJ1-2, with D maybe TRBD1 (5 bases). The CDR3 length is 15 residues. V dropped 1 base and J dropped 1 base, with 10 bases sitting between them. Germline lookup yields CDR1 SGHVS and CDR2 FQNEAQ. The CDR3 DNA reads as TGTGCCAGCAGCTTAGTGCGGGACCTTAACTATGGCTACACCTTC. Residues: CASSLVRDLNYGYTF.

The chain has TRBV7-8 and TRBJ2-1; 8 nucleotides line up with TRBD2. The CDR3 is 15 amino acids. From germline, CDR1 is SGHVS and CDR2 FQNEAQ. The ends lost 2 bases at V and 6 bases at J; junction bases unmatched: 6. The CDR3 DNA reads as TGTGCCAGCAGCTTAAACTCGGGGGGGGGCAATGAGCAGTTCTTC. Residues: CASSLNSGGGNEQFF.

The chain links TRBV4-3 to TRBJ1-4; unclear D gene. V lost 0 bases, J lost 7 bases, and 6 bases lay in between. The CDR3 consists of 13 residues. Per the germline V gene, CDR1 is LGHNA and CDR2 is YSLEER. The CDR3 DNA reads TGCGCCAGCAGCCAAGACAGTGGTGAAAAACTGTTTTTT. This translates into CASSQDSGEKLFF.

V usage is TRBV10-3 and J usage is TRBJ1-2; TRBD1 might be the D (6 bases). Germline V gene lookup returns CDR1 ENHRY and CDR2 SYGVKD. The V and J ends lost 8 bases and 8 bases respectively, with 21 bases between them. This CDR3 is 14 amino acids long. In DNA, the CDR3 is TGTGCCATCTGGGTGGGCAGGGGCGCTGGCGGCTACACCTTC. It encodes CAIWVGRGAGGYTF.

The J gene is TRBJ2-3, the V gene TRBV29-1; 8 bases map to TRBD1. The CDR3 sequence is 15 residues long. Germline V gives CDR1 SQVTM, CDR2 ANQGSEA. V trimming: 6 bases; J trimming: 0 bases; junction bases outside the gene matches: 8. CDR3: CSVQGVDASTDTQYF. In DNA form, the CDR3 reads TGCAGCGTACAGGGGGTCGACGCTAGCACAGATACGCAGTATTTT.

This clone was detected only once. The rearrangement joins TRBV19 to TRBJ2-3; TRBD2 agrees at 7 bases. This CDR3 region has 17 residues. The V gene end was trimmed by 1 base and the J gene end by 2 bases; junction bases not matched to a gene: 9. The germline CDR1 and CDR2 sequences are LNHDA and SQIVND (reference sequence). The CDR3 loop reads CASSIGASSGHTDTQYF. The DNA for the CDR3 is TGTGCCAGTAGTATAGGGGCCTCTAGCGGACACACAGATACGCAGTATTTT.

V is TRBV6-1 and J is TRBJ2-1; 7 bases are a match to TRBD2. CDR3 length equals 14 residues. Germline trimming cut 7 bases from V and 0 bases from J; bases unmatched to any gene: 3. Germline V gene sequence: CDR1 MNHNS, CDR2 SASEGT. This CDR3 is CASKERDSYNEQFF. The CDR3 DNA sequence: TGTGCCAGCAAGGAGCGGGACTCCTACAATGAGCAGTTCTTC.

V is TRBV19 and J is TRBJ1-2; 12 bases line up with TRBD1. The CDR3 is 18 residues long. J lost 4 bases, V lost 7 bases, and 16 bases had no gene match. CDR1 is LNHDA and CDR2 is SQIVND in the germline V gene (reference sequence). The CDR3 DNA reads TGTGCCAGTACCCCGGTGGGGACAGGGGGCGCTTTCGGCTATGGCTACACCTTC. Its translation: CASTPVGTGGAFGYGYTF.

The chain joins TRBV4-3 to TRBJ2-7, with 8 bases lining up with TRBD1. Germline V CDR1 and CDR2: LGHNA, YSLEER. The V and J ends lost 1 base and 9 bases, in that order; junction bases with no gene match: 11. The CDR3 sequence is 15 residues long. The DNA of the CDR3 is TGCGCCAGCAGCCAAGTAGTTGCCCGACAGGGGCCGCAGTACTTC. Its protein product is CASSQVVARQGPQYF.

Of note for this clone: A junction end diverges from the germline sequence, so it may reflect a read error. The chain couples TRBV7-9 to TRBJ2-7; 7 bases align to TRBD1. Germline V gives CDR1 SEHNR, CDR2 FQNEAQ (reference sequence). The CDR3 has 16 amino acids. The CDR3 loop reads CSSSLGHSGQLYEQYF. The DNA for the CDR3 is TGTTCCAGCAGCTTAGGTCATTCGGGACAGCTGTACGAGCAGTACTTC.

The chain uses TRBV10-3 and TRBJ1-1; D may be TRBD1 (5 bases). Germline V gives CDR1 ENHRY, CDR2 SYGVKD. There are 15 residues in the CDR3. Trimming removed 4 bases from V and 2 bases from J, with 14 bases in between. The CDR3: CAISAGRQLNTEAFF. In DNA form, the CDR3 reads TGTGCCATCAGTGCTGGGCGACAGTTAAACACTGAAGCTTTCTTT.

This clone came up once. The chain couples TRBV4-1 to TRBJ2-1, with 9 bases matching TRBD2. CDR1 is MGHRA and CDR2 is YSYEKL in the germline V gene. V lost 0 bases to trimming and J lost 9 bases; unmatched junction nucleotides: 15. The length of the CDR3 is 18 residues. CDR3 DNA sequence: TGCGCCAGCAGCCAAGATCTTCCCCAGGAGCGGGAGGAGACTGAGCAGTTCTTC. Its protein product is CASSQDLPQEREETEQFF.

The chain is built from TRBV6-1 and TRBJ2-5; possibly TRBD2 for D (7 bases). From germline, CDR1 is MNHNS and CDR2 SASEGT. The length of the CDR3 is 15 residues. The V and J ends lost 2 bases and 4 bases respectively, with 14 bases between them. CDR3 sequence reads: CASSELARGPETQYF. CDR3 nucleotides: TGTGCCAGCAGTGAACTAGCGCGGGGGCCAGAGACCCAGTACTTC.

The V gene is TRBV9, the J gene TRBJ1-4; D unclear. Germline V gives CDR1 SGDLS, CDR2 YYNGEE. V lost 3 bases and J lost 4, with 16 bases in between. The CDR3 length is 16 residues. CDR3 DNA sequence: TGTGCCAGCAGCGATGGGGTAAACCGGGGTAATGAAAAACTGTTTTTT. Amino acid sequence: CASSDGVNRGNEKLFF.

The V and J genes are TRBV13 and TRBJ2-1; tentative D call: TRBD2 (6 bases). The CDR3 is made up of 15 amino acids. Trimming pared 0 bases from V and 3 bases from J, leaving 9 bases between. The germline CDR1 and CDR2 sequences are PRHDT and FYEKMQ (reference sequence). The CDR3, as DNA: TGTGCCAGCAGCTTAGGCACGGGAGACTACAATGAGCAGTTCTTC. It encodes CASSLGTGDYNEQFF.

J is TRBJ2-1 and V is TRBV5-6; 12 bases fit TRBD2. V dropped 1 base and J dropped 4; count of bases not matched to a gene: 3. The CDR3 runs to 16 residues. CDR1 and CDR2 from the germline V gene are SGHDT and YYEEEE. This CDR3 is CASSLYGTSGYNEQFF. The CDR3 region has the DNA TGTGCCAGCAGCTTGTATGGGACTAGCGGGTACAATGAGCAGTTCTTC. Supplemented by reference TRBV5-6 and TRBJ2-1, the full variable domain reads DAGVTQSPTHLIKTRGQQVTLRCSPKSGHDTVSWYQQALGQGPQFIFQYYEEEERQRGNFPDRFSGHQFPNYSSELNVNALLLGDSALYLCASSLYGTSGYNEQFFGPGTRLTVL.